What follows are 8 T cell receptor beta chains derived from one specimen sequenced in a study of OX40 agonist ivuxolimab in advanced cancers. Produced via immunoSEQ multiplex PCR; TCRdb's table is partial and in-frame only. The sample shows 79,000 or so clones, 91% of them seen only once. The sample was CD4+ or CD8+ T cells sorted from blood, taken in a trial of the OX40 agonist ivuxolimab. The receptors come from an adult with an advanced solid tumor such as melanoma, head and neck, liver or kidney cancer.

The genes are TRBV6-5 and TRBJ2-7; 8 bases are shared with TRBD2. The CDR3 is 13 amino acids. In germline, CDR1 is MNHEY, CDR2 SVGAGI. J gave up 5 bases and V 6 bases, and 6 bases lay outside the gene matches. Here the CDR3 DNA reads TGTGCCAGCAGGTTAACGGGGGGGCACGAGCAGTACTTC. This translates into CASRLTGGHEQYF.

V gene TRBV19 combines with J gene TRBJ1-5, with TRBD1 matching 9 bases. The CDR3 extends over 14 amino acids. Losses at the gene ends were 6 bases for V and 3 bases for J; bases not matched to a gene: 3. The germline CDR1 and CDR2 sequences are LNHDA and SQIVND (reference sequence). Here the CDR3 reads CASRGQGFNQPQHF. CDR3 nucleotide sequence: TGTGCCAGTAGGGGACAGGGTTTCAATCAGCCCCAGCATTTT.

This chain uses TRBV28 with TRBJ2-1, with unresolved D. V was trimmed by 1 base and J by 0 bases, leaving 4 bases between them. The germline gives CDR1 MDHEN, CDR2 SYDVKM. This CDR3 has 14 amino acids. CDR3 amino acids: CASSLSGSYNEQFF. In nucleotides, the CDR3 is TGTGCCAGCAGTTTATCGGGCTCCTACAATGAGCAGTTCTTC.

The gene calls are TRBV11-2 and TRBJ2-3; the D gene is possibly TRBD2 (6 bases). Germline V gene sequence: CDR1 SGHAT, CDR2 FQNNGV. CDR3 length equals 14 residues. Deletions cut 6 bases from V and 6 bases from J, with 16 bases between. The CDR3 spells CASRSRLVVDTQYF. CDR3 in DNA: TGTGCCAGCAGATCGAGACTAGTTGTGGATACGCAGTATTTT.

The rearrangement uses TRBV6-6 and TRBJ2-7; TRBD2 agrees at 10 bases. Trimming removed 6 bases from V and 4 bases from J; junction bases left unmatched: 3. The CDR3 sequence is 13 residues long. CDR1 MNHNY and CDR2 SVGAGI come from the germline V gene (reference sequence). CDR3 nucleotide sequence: TGTGCCAGCAGCGCTAGCGGGAGTTACGAGCAGTACTTC. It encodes CASSASGSYEQYF.

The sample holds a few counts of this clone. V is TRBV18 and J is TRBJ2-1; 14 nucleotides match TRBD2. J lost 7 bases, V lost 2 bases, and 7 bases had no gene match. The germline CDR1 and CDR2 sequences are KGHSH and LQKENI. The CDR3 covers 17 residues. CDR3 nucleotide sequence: TGTGCCAGCTCACCAATTGGGACTAGCGGGAGTAGGAATGAGCAGTTCTTC. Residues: CASSPIGTSGSRNEQFF.

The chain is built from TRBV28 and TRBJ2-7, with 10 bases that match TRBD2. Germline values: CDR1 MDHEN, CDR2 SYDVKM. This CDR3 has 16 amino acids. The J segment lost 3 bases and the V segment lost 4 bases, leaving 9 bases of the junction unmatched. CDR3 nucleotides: TGTGCCAGCAGTTCGACTCCGACTAGCGGGCTCTACGAGCAGTACTTC. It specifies CASSSTPTSGLYEQYF.

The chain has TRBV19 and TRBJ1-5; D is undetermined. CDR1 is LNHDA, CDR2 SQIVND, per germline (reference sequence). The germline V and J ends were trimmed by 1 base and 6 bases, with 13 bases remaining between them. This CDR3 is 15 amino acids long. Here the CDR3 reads CASSIGAVGRQPQHF. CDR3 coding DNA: TGTGCCAGTAGTATAGGGGCCGTAGGCCGTCAGCCCCAGCATTTT.